These T cell receptor beta chains were read from a single sample in a study of T cell responses to AZD1222 COVID-19 vaccine. Sequenced by immunoSEQ multiplex PCR; TCRdb stores in-frame clones only, minus some. In the table there are 150,000 or so clones, 80% to 95% of which are singletons. Sequences were derived from peripheral blood, sampled on day 0 of AZD1222 vaccination. Receptors were obtained from an adult in good health. Both conserved end residues are part of each CDR3. A D gene is named only where the DNA matches it firmly. Expanded clones get a size class; other rows say once, few or many, or leave the size out.

len: 10; j_gene: TRBJ1-1; abundance: NA; v_gene: TRBV21-1; d_gene: NA; CDR3aa: CASSKWWDFF; CDR3nt: TGTGCCAGCAGCAAATGGTGGGATTTCTTT
len: 18; j_gene: TRBJ2-5; abundance: NA; v_gene: TRBV5-5; d_gene: TRBD1; CDR3aa: CASSFLLRDRVRGETQYF; CDR3nt: TGTGCCAGCAGCTTCCTCTTACGGGACAGGGTTCGGGGAGAGACCCAGTACTTC
len: 14; j_gene: TRBJ1-1; abundance: NA; v_gene: TRBV19; d_gene: TRBD1; CDR3aa: CASNRQGLNTEAFF; CDR3nt: TGTGCCAGTAATAGACAGGGATTAAACACTGAAGCTTTCTTT
len: 15; j_gene: TRBJ1-2; abundance: few; v_gene: TRBV28; d_gene: TRBD1; CDR3aa: CASSSPGQGGYGYTF; CDR3nt: TGTGCCAGCAGTTCCCCCGGGCAGGGGGGCTATGGCTACACCTTC
len: 11; j_gene: TRBJ2-2; abundance: NA; v_gene: TRBV12-3/TRBV12-4; d_gene: NA; CDR3aa: CASTRTGELFF; CDR3nt: TGTGCCAGCACCCGAACCGGGGAGCTGTTTTTT
len: 13; j_gene: TRBJ2-7; abundance: NA; v_gene: TRBV2; d_gene: TRBD2; CDR3aa: CASISREGYEQYF; CDR3nt: TGTGCCAGCATCTCGAGGGAGGGCTACGAGCAGTACTTC
len: 12; j_gene: TRBJ2-3; abundance: NA; v_gene: TRBV5-5; d_gene: NA; CDR3aa: CASSLVTDTQYF; CDR3nt: TGTGCCAGCAGCTTGGTCACAGATACGCAGTATTTT
len: 12; j_gene: TRBJ2-7; abundance: NA; v_gene: TRBV27; d_gene: NA; CDR3aa: CASSLSPYEQYF; CDR3nt: TGTGCCAGCAGTTTAAGCCCCTACGAGCAGTACTTC
len: 16; j_gene: TRBJ1-3; abundance: NA; v_gene: TRBV10-3; d_gene: TRBD1; CDR3aa: CAISERTGTTGNTIYF; CDR3nt: TGTGCCATCAGTGAGAGGACAGGGACGACTGGAAACACCATATATTTT
len: 13; j_gene: TRBJ2-3; abundance: few; v_gene: TRBV7-2; d_gene: NA; CDR3aa: CASSTGWGDTQYF; CDR3nt: TGTGCCAGCAGTACAGGGTGGGGCGATACGCAGTATTTT
len: 13; j_gene: TRBJ2-7; abundance: NA; v_gene: TRBV5-1; d_gene: NA; CDR3aa: CASSLGSFYEQYF; CDR3nt: TGCGCCAGCAGCTTGGGTAGCTTCTACGAGCAGTACTTC
len: 16; j_gene: TRBJ1-5; abundance: NA; v_gene: TRBV7-8; d_gene: NA; CDR3aa: CASSLAIRGSNQPQHF; CDR3nt: TGTGCCAGCAGCTTAGCCATCAGAGGGAGCAATCAGCCCCAGCATTTT
len: 15; j_gene: TRBJ1-1; abundance: NA; v_gene: TRBV5-1; d_gene: NA; CDR3aa: CASSLAWRGPTEAFF; CDR3nt: TGCGCCAGCAGCTTGGCCTGGCGGGGGCCCACTGAAGCTTTCTTT
len: 15; j_gene: TRBJ1-6; abundance: NA; v_gene: TRBV2; d_gene: TRBD1; CDR3aa: CASSASGQGNSPLHF; CDR3nt: TGTGCCAGCAGTGCCTCGGGACAGGGGAATTCACCCCTCCACTTT